Below are 18 T cell receptor beta chains sequenced from a single sample in a study of Graves' ophthalmopathy and Graves' hyperthyroidism (dated by TCRdb to between 2017 and 2018). The sequencing machine was an Illumina HiSeq 2000. For repertoire sequencing, TCR beta CDR3 regions were amplified from RNA transcripts. The first round of RT-PCR was done with HTBI primers and the Qiagen OneStep RT-PCR kit, and was followed by a second round of multiplex PCR, then size selection and purification. TCRdb's own reprocessing of the public reads used fastp at Q25 and MiXCR and kept productive beta chains. Entries are consolidated by CDR3 protein sequence, retaining the most common genes and DNA. Here the sample has hundreds of thousands of distinct CDR3 sequences; over 20% occur a single time. Of the sample, around 6.9% falls within the top ten clones. Material: peripheral blood. The receptor set was obtained from a woman younger than 30 with stable Graves' hyperthyroidism. Some clones in this sample may be carry-over from other donors' samples. Donor details come from another sample of the same person, matched by shared clones.

In nucleotides, the CDR3 is TGTGCCAGTAGTATAGATGACTCCCGAAGCTCCTACGAGCAGTACTTC. This gives the protein CASSIDDSRSSYEQYF. The chain carries TRBV19 and TRBJ2-7; D remains ambiguous. V lost 0 bases and J 0 bases, leaving 12 bases between the germline ends. The CDR3 spans 16 residues. Germline lookup yields CDR1 LNHDA and CDR2 SQIVND (reference sequence).

This clonotype has a count of ten or more. V gene TRBV12-3 or TRBV12-4 combines with J gene TRBJ1-6; TRBD1 aligns across 8 bases. V gave up 5 bases and J gave up 10 bases; unmatched junction bases: 7. The CDR3 length is 14 residues. The CDR3 bases are TGTGCCAGCAGTCGACAGGGGAAAAGCTCACCCCTCCACTTT. It encodes CASSRQGKSSPLHF.

Many counts were recorded for this clonotype. The V call is TRBV6-1, the J call TRBJ1-3; D remains unclear. The CDR3 is made up of 15 amino acids. Germline CDR1 and CDR2: MNHNS and SASEGT. V shed 5 bases and J shed 0 bases, with 11 bases lying between them. CDR3 sequence (DNA): TGTGCCAGCAGTCTCTCCTGGGTCTCTGGAAACACCATATATTTT. Amino acid sequence: CASSLSWVSGNTIYF.

On this clonotype: One junction end disagrees with the germline gene, perhaps due to a read error. The chain is built from TRBV7-3 and TRBJ2-7; D might be TRBD1 or TRBD2, each matching 5 bases. This CDR3 has 13 amino acids. The germline V gene has CDR1 SGHTA and CDR2 FQGTGA. CDR3: CASSLTRDGEQYF. CDR3 DNA: TGTGCCAGCAGTTTAACCCGGGACGGCGAGCAGTACTTC.

This clonotype has ten or more counts. The chain combines TRBV9 with TRBJ2-5; D perhaps matches TRBD1 (6 bases). Germline V gives CDR1 SGDLS, CDR2 YYNGEE. V shed 4 bases and J shed 1 base, with 11 bases lying between them. The CDR3 contains 14 residues. The CDR3 reads CASSPWTAQETQYF. CDR3 bases: TGTGCCAGCAGCCCCTGGACAGCCCAAGAGACCCAGTACTTC.

This clonotype was seen a handful of times. The rearrangement uses TRBV30 and TRBJ1-2; 8 positions match TRBD1. The CDR3 contains 13 residues. Germline V gene data show CDR1 as GTSNPN and CDR2 as SVGIG (reference sequence). With 0 bases clipped from V and 3 bases from J, the junction kept 0 bases outside the gene matches. CDR3 region: CAWSVQGDYGYTF. The CDR3 DNA follows: TGTGCCTGGAGTGTACAGGGGGACTATGGCTACACCTTC.

This clonotype occurred once. The chain carries TRBV28 and TRBJ1-2; perhaps TRBD1 as D (5 bases). CDR1 is MDHEN and CDR2 is SYDVKM in the germline V gene. This CDR3 region has 15 residues. V shed 6 bases and J shed 4 bases, with 18 bases lying between them. CDR3 nucleotide sequence: TGTGCCAGCAGCTCGACGGGACGGCTAAGCTATGGCTACACCTTC. Amino acid sequence: CASSSTGRLSYGYTF.

This clonotype was seen at least ten times. The chain combines TRBV12-3 or TRBV12-4 with TRBJ2-4; possibly TRBD1 or TRBD2 for D (7 bases each). V was shortened by 5 bases and J by 6 bases, with 23 bases between the two germline ends. The CDR3 is 17 amino acids. The CDR3 DNA reads as TGTGCCAGCAGTCCAGGGGGGGGCAGGGAATTGGTAAACATTCAGTACTTC. It specifies CASSPGGGRELVNIQYF.

V is TRBV19 and J is TRBJ1-2; D gene unclear. The germline V and J ends were trimmed by 3 bases and 4 bases, with 12 bases remaining between them. The germline gives CDR1 LNHDA, CDR2 SQIVND (reference sequence). This CDR3 is 14 amino acids long. The CDR3 bases are TGTGCCAGTAGTATTGGGAGCGCCTTCTATGGCTACACCTTC. Translation gives CASSIGSAFYGYTF.

This clonotype was seen repeatedly, ten times or more. V usage is TRBV10-3 and J usage is TRBJ2-5; D may be TRBD1 or TRBD2 (6 bases each). Per the germline V gene, CDR1 is ENHRY and CDR2 is SYGVKD. V shed 4 bases and J shed 8 bases, with 14 bases lying between them. The CDR3 contains 13 residues. The CDR3 spells CAISAGAGETQYF. The CDR3 DNA sequence: TGTGCCATCAGTGCGGGGGCCGGGGAAACCCAGTACTTC.

V and J are TRBV25-1 and TRBJ2-2, with TRBD2 matching 8 bases. With 2 bases clipped from V and 4 bases from J, the junction kept 3 bases outside the gene matches. The CDR3 covers 15 residues. Germline V gene data show CDR1 as MGHDK and CDR2 as SYGVNS. This CDR3 reads CASSEGTRATGELFF. The CDR3 DNA reads as TGTGCCAGCAGTGAAGGGACTAGGGCCACCGGGGAGCTGTTTTTT. The whole variable domain, filled in from reference TRBV25-1 and TRBJ2-2, reads EADIYQTPRYLVIGTGKKITLECSQTMGHDKMYWYQQDPGMELHLIHYSYGVNSTEKGDLSSESTVSRIRTEHFPLTLESARPSHTSQYLCASSEGTRATGELFFGEGSRLTVL.

This clonotype was counted only a few times. This chain links TRBV7-3 with TRBJ2-4; D not certain. Trimming removed 5 bases from V and 7 bases from J, with 15 bases in between. CDR1 and CDR2 from the germline V gene are SGHTA and FQGTGA. The CDR3 loop spans 14 amino acids. The CDR3 bases are TGTGCCAGCAGCCCAAGTGGGGTGAGGAACATTCAGTACTTC. The encoded protein is CASSPSGVRNIQYF.

The chain has TRBV6-2 or TRBV6-3 and TRBJ2-7; 7 positions match TRBD1. CDR3 length equals 14 residues. Germline V gene sequence: CDR1 MNHEY, CDR2 SVGEGT. With V trimmed by 2 bases and J by 7 bases, 8 bases remained unmatched. The CDR3 protein is CASSYRDRPGEQYF. In DNA, the CDR3 is TGTGCCAGCAGTTACCGGGACAGACCTGGAGAGCAGTACTTC.

The table lists this clonotype with many counts. This chain connects TRBV12-3 or TRBV12-4 to TRBJ2-7; D not certain. This CDR3 is built from 13 residues. Trimming took 2 bases from V and 2 from J, leaving 7 bases between them. This CDR3 is CASSLSNAYEQYF. CDR3 in DNA: TGTGCCAGCAGTTTAAGCAACGCCTACGAGCAGTACTTC.

This clonotype was observed at least ten times. The CDR3 DNA sequence: TGCGCCAGCAGCTCCGGGACAGGGGTCGAGGAGCAGTACTTC. The encoded protein is CASSSGTGVEEQYF. The J gene is TRBJ2-7, the V gene TRBV5-1; 10 bases are a match to TRBD1. CDR3 length: 14 amino acids. V lost 3 bases and J lost 7; bases outside the gene matches: 7. Germline CDR1 reads SGHRS; CDR2 reads YFSETQ.

The chain recombines TRBV12-3 or TRBV12-4 with TRBJ1-2; D not certain. The CDR3 runs 14 residues. Trimming left V 3 bases short and J 4 bases short, with 12 bases between. CDR3 sequence reads: CASSFRKGTYGYTF. The CDR3 bases are TGTGCCAGCAGTTTCAGAAAGGGTACCTATGGCTACACCTTC.

The chain uses TRBV6-5 and TRBJ1-5, with D tentatively TRBD1 (5 bases). The CDR3 loop spans 15 amino acids. V was cut by 0 bases and J by 9 bases, with 15 bases left in between. CDR1 and CDR2 (germline): MNHEY, SVGAGI. CDR3 sequence (DNA): TGTGCCAGCAGTTACTCGAGCGCACAGGTTGTGCCCCAGCATTTT. It is translated as CASSYSSAQVVPQHF.

This clonotype was seen at least ten times. V is TRBV2 and J is TRBJ2-7; D gene ambiguous. V was shortened by 2 bases and J by 7 bases, with 6 bases between the two germline ends. The CDR3 totals 11 residues. Per the germline V gene, CDR1 is SNHLY and CDR2 is FYNNEI. CDR3 nucleotides: TGTGCCAGCAGTGAATATGAAGAGCAGTACTTC. Its translation: CASSEYEEQYF.